The clone carrying this T cell receptor beta chain has a single count. One junction end does not reproduce the germline sequence, and a read error may be involved. Some clones are missing from TCRdb's copy, which holds only in-frame ones; the method was immunoSEQ multiplex PCR. The sample includes around 450,000 clones, 75% to 90% seen only once; the top ten take 0.7%. Germline CDR1 and CDR2: LGHNT and FRNRAP. This CDR3 has 13 amino acids. This record comes from a study of blood T cell repertoires in COVID-19. The sequenced sample was PBMCs or T cells enriched from blood (not recorded which). This sequence originates from a woman aged 18-29 years who had recovered from COVID-19. The chain recombines TRBV12-5 with TRBJ1-2; possibly TRBD1 for D (5 bases). Written as DNA, the CDR3 is TGTGCTAGTGGTTTTCCCCCATCTCTGGACATAGGTTTC. Translation: CASGFPPSLDIGF.